This record concerns one TCR beta chain sequence. The antigen remains unidentified. Germline loops: CDR1 SGHKS, CDR2 YYEKEE (reference sequence). CDR3 size: 14 residues. J lost 4 bases, V lost 4 bases, and 6 bases had no gene match. The sample is drawn from a study of shared clonotypes between healthy human individuals. The overall study: Researchers drew samples from a couple of women and a few men aged 18 to 49.

Methods used by the authors: With immunoSEQ giving junction-only sequences and no quality scores, filtering differed. Produced via immunoSEQ multiplex PCR; TCRdb's table is partial and in-frame only. The D gene and trimming were derived from the DNA, and the V and J assignments and clone size from that table. The sample yields some 490,000 clones, around four fifths seen once. Study-wide points: Clonotype sharing among donors was thought likely to change with sequencing depth.

This TCR derives from a woman in her thirties or forties in good health. Some clones in this sample may be carry-over from other donors' samples. The rearrangement links TRBV5-5 to TRBJ1-2; TRBD1 matches 8 bases. The material sequenced was PBMCs. This CDR3 reads CASSTGTGAYGYTF. In DNA, the CDR3 is TGTGCCAGCAGCACGGGGACAGGCGCCTATGGCTACACCTTC. The full variable domain, its missing parts supplied by reference TRBV5-5 and TRBJ1-2, is DAGVTQSPTHLIKTRGQQVTLRCSPISGHKSVSWYQQVLGQGPQFIFQYYEKEERGRGNFPDRFSARQFPNYSSELNVNALLLGDSALYLCASSTGTGAYGYTFGSGTRLTVV.